Following are 10 T cell receptor beta chains from one sample sequenced in a study of shared clonotypes between healthy human individuals. Assay used: immunoSEQ multiplex PCR; TCRdb lists only in-frame clones, some missing. Here the sample spans around 1,900,000 clones, about 94% being singletons. CD45RO-negative CD8 cells positively selected for CCR7 made up the naive population, which excluded terminally differentiated effector memory CD45RA+ cells. The sample taken for sequencing was naive CD8+ T cells from PBMCs. The receptors stem from a man aged 18 to 29 in good health. Some clones in this sample may be carry-over from other donors' samples.

This chain connects TRBV27 to TRBJ1-2, with 9 positions matching TRBD1. V shed 8 bases, J shed 1 base, and the junction held 11 bases outside the gene matches. CDR3 length: 16 residues. Germline V gene sequence: CDR1 MNHEY, CDR2 SMNVEV (reference sequence). DNA for the CDR3: TGTGCCAGCCGACACCTCAGGACAGGGGATAACTATGGCTACACCTTC. Encoded protein: CASRHLRTGDNYGYTF.

The chain is built from TRBV27 and TRBJ2-7; D is ambiguous. This CDR3 region has 14 residues. Germline-derived CDR1 and CDR2 are MNHEY and SMNVEV (reference sequence). Trimming cost V 3 bases and J 2 bases, with 11 bases left between them. The CDR3 DNA reads as TGTGCCAGCAGTTTTTCCGGCAGCCCCTACGAGCAGTACTTC. Amino acid sequence: CASSFSGSPYEQYF.

CDR3 in DNA: TGTGCCAGTAGTCCTCTGGACTACCCTTCCTACGAGCAGTACTTC. It yields the protein CASSPLDYPSYEQYF. This chain connects TRBV19 to TRBJ2-7, with a weak D call TRBD2 (6 bases). The V gene's germline CDR1 is LNHDA and CDR2 SQIVND (reference sequence). With 5 bases removed from V and 1 base from J, the gap between germline ends came to 15 bases. CDR3 length equals 15 residues. Based on the CDR3 plus reference TRBV19 and TRBJ2-7, the full variable domain is DGGITQSPKYLFRKEGQNVTLSCEQNLNHDAMYWYRQDPGQGLRLIYYSQIVNDFQKGDIAEGYSVSREKKESFPLTVTSAQKNPTAFYLCASSPLDYPSYEQYFGPGTRLTVT.

The chain links TRBV28 to TRBJ1-2; the D is unclear. The germline V gene encodes CDR1 MDHEN and CDR2 SYDVKM. V dropped 2 bases and J dropped 5 bases, with 15 bases sitting between them. This CDR3 has 15 amino acids. The CDR3 DNA reads TGTGCCAGCAGTTTAGAATTGCGGGGAGGATATGGCTACACCTTC. This gives the protein CASSLELRGGYGYTF.

V usage is TRBV27 and J usage is TRBJ1-1; 7 nucleotides match TRBD1. Germline values: CDR1 MNHEY, CDR2 SMNVEV (reference sequence). Trimming at V came to 5 bases and at J to 0 bases, leaving 12 bases not matched to a gene. This CDR3 region has 17 residues. CDR3 DNA: TGTGCCAGCAGTGCCTTGGGACAGCTAAGGATGAACACTGAAGCTTTCTTT. Its protein is CASSALGQLRMNTEAFF.

The genes are TRBV25-1 and TRBJ2-5; D may match TRBD1 or TRBD2 (5 bases each). The V end was cut by 5 bases, the J end by 4 bases, with 11 bases between. The CDR3 extends over 13 amino acids. Germline-derived CDR1 and CDR2 are MGHDK and SYGVNS. CDR3 in amino acids: CASSSSGTETQYF. The CDR3 coding sequence is TGTGCCAGCAGTTCCTCAGGGACAGAGACCCAGTACTTC.

V is TRBV7-9 and J is TRBJ2-7; unclear D gene. Trimming took 3 bases from V and 5 from J, leaving 8 bases between them. The CDR3 length is 12 residues. Looked up from germline, CDR1 is SEHNR and CDR2 is FQNEAQ (reference sequence). The CDR3 bases are TGTGCCAGCAGCTTTGATATCAACGAGCAGTACTTC. It codes for CASSFDINEQYF.

J is TRBJ1-1 and V is TRBV11-2; D gene ambiguous. V lost 0 bases and J 9 bases, leaving 17 bases between the germline ends. The CDR3 runs to 15 residues. Germline V gene lookup returns CDR1 SGHAT and CDR2 FQNNGV. For the CDR3, the DNA is TGTGCCAGCAGCTTAGATCGGTTTCGCCAGTCAAAAGCTTTCTTT. It codes for CASSLDRFRQSKAFF.

The V and J genes are TRBV9 and TRBJ2-2; either TRBD1 or TRBD2 may supply D (7 bases each). The CDR3 consists of 17 residues. V gave up 0 bases and J gave up 4 bases, with 16 bases separating them. Germline CDR1 SGDLS, CDR2 YYNGEE. The CDR3 bases are TGTGCCAGCAGCGTAGCATTGCAGGGGGAGGGCACCGGGGAGCTGTTTTTT. As protein: CASSVALQGEGTGELFF.

J is TRBJ2-5 and V is TRBV5-1, with TRBD2 as a possible D gene (5 bases). V lost 1 base to trimming and J lost 2 bases, with 12 bases between them. From germline, CDR1 is SGHRS and CDR2 YFSETQ. This CDR3 is 15 amino acids long. Written as DNA, the CDR3 is TGCGCCAGCAGCTTGAAGCCCCGGGAACAAGAGACCCAGTACTTC. Protein: CASSLKPREQETQYF. Variable domain in full (rest from reference TRBV5-1 and TRBJ2-5): KAGVTQTPRYLIKTRGQQVTLSCSPISGHRSVSWYQQTPGQGLQFLFEYFSETQRNKGNFPGRFSGRQFSNSRSEMNVSTLELGDSALYLCASSLKPREQETQYFGPGTRLLVL.